Listed here are 13 T cell receptor beta chains from one sample, sequenced in a study of blood T cell repertoires in COVID-19. Clones were read by immunoSEQ multiplex PCR, and TCRdb kept only the in-frame ones, dropping some. The sample lists around 40,000 clones; 80% to 90% were seen once. The sequenced material came from peripheral blood. The receptors here all came from a man aged 35-49 years with COVID-19, enrolled during active disease.

The chain joins TRBV3-1 (or the pseudogene TRBV3-2) to TRBJ1-6, with 7 bases identical to TRBD1. This CDR3 comprises 14 residues. From germline, CDR1 is LGHDT and CDR2 YNNKEL (reference sequence). J was trimmed by 6 bases and V by 5 bases; bases with no gene match: 4. The CDR3 nucleotides read TGTGCCAGCAGCTACGACAGGGTTAATTCACCCCTCCACTTT. Its translation: CASSYDRVNSPLHF.

V is TRBV11-2 and J is TRBJ2-4; TRBD2 is a possible D gene (6 bases). The CDR3 contains 15 residues. Trimming cost V 1 base and J 1 base, with 8 bases left between them. CDR1 is SGHAT and CDR2 is FQNNGV in the germline V gene. The CDR3 DNA sequence: TGTGCCAGCAGCTTAGCGGGAGCCGCCAAAAACATTCAGTACTTC. Translated, it gives CASSLAGAAKNIQYF.

The V call is TRBV18, the J call TRBJ1-4; no clear D gene. Trimming stripped 5 bases from V and 4 bases from J, with 5 bases between. From germline, CDR1 is KGHSH and CDR2 LQKENI. The CDR3 is 12 residues long. This chain's CDR3 is CASSTYNEKLFF. CDR3 in DNA: TGTGCCAGCTCAACTTATAATGAAAAACTGTTTTTT.

The chain's CDR3 is CASTPIDRERTEAFF. Here the CDR3 DNA reads TGTGCCAGTACCCCCATCGACAGGGAGAGGACTGAAGCTTTCTTT. The rearrangement joins TRBV19 to TRBJ1-1; 7 nucleotides align to TRBD1. CDR3 size: 15 residues. The trim removed 7 bases at V and 5 bases at J, leaving 13 bases unmatched. Germline assignment: CDR1 LNHDA and CDR2 SQIVND (reference sequence).

The chain carries TRBV9 and TRBJ2-3, with D tentatively TRBD2 (7 bases). Germline CDR1 SGDLS, CDR2 YYNGEE. Deletions cut 4 bases from V and 2 bases from J, with 23 bases between. This CDR3 is 18 amino acids long. CDR3 sequence (DNA): TGTGCCAGCAGCCTAGGGGGGCTAGCGGAGCCTCTCACAGATACGCAGTATTTT. Its translation: CASSLGGLAEPLTDTQYF.

The chain joins TRBV4-2 to TRBJ1-2; 7 bases align to TRBD1. The germline CDR1 and CDR2 sequences are LGHNA and YNFKEQ. V lost 0 bases and J lost 8; bases outside the gene matches: 6. The CDR3 has 14 residues. The CDR3 loop is CASSQDSGGRGYTF. DNA for the CDR3: TGTGCCAGCAGCCAAGACTCAGGGGGACGGGGCTACACCTTC.

This clone was found a few times. The genes are TRBV5-1 and TRBJ2-3; 9 nucleotides align to TRBD2. The CDR3 covers 18 residues. Unmatched junction bases numbered 10, after V lost 2 bases and J lost 0 bases. Germline assignment: CDR1 SGHRS and CDR2 YFSETQ. In DNA form, the CDR3 reads TGCGCCAGCAGCTTCGGCCTGTGGACTAGCGAGAGCACAGATACGCAGTATTTT. Encoded protein: CASSFGLWTSESTDTQYF. Using reference TRBV5-1 and TRBJ2-3 for the parts outside the CDR3, the full variable domain is KAGVTQTPRYLIKTRGQQVTLSCSPISGHRSVSWYQQTPGQGLQFLFEYFSETQRNKGNFPGRFSGRQFSNSRSEMNVSTLELGDSALYLCASSFGLWTSESTDTQYFGPGTRLTVL.

The chain employs TRBV6-6 and TRBJ1-5; D gene uncertain. The length of the CDR3 is 14 residues. CDR1 is MNHNY and CDR2 is SVGAGI in the germline V gene (reference sequence). Trimming left V 0 bases short and J 2 bases short, with 5 bases between. The CDR3 is CASSYSSGNQPQHF. Here the CDR3 DNA reads TGTGCCAGCAGTTACTCATCGGGCAATCAGCCCCAGCATTTT.

The CDR3 DNA follows: TGTGCCAGTAGTCTGACTAGCGGGCAAAACAATGAGCAGTTCTTC. Its translation: CASSLTSGQNNEQFF. V is TRBV19 and J is TRBJ2-1; 10 bases map to TRBD2. This CDR3 has 15 residues. Germline V CDR1 and CDR2: LNHDA, SQIVND (reference sequence). The ends lost 5 bases at V and 5 bases at J; junction bases unmatched: 6.

The CDR3 spells CASGPTGTGIYADYGYTF. CDR3 nucleotide sequence: TGTGCTAGTGGCCCCACCGGGACAGGGATTTATGCCGATTATGGCTACACCTTC. The V and J genes are TRBV12-5 and TRBJ1-2, with 9 nucleotides matching TRBD1. The germline gives CDR1 LGHNT, CDR2 FRNRAP. V shed 6 bases, J shed 5 bases, and the junction held 19 bases outside the gene matches. This CDR3 contains 18 residues. The full variable domain, completed using reference TRBV12-5 and TRBJ1-2, is DARVTQTPRHKVTEMGQEVTMRCQPILGHNTVFWYRQTMMQGLELLAYFRNRAPLDDSGMPKDRFSAEMPDATLATLKIQPSEPRDSAVYFCASGPTGTGIYADYGYTFGSGTRLTVV.

The chain joins TRBV5-5 to TRBJ2-7, with D perhaps TRBD1 (6 bases). Per germline, CDR1 SGHKS and CDR2 YYEKEE (reference sequence). V lost 3 bases and J 2 bases, leaving 12 bases between the germline ends. This CDR3 region has 14 residues. The CDR3 region has the DNA TGTGCCAGCAGCTCCGTGGGGGCAACCTACGAGCAGTACTTC. Amino acid sequence: CASSSVGATYEQYF.

The CDR3 spells CASSRQGGYEQYF. The CDR3 DNA is TGTGCCAGCAGCCGACAGGGCGGCTACGAGCAGTACTTC. This sequence joins TRBV14 and TRBJ2-7; 7 bases align to TRBD1. Germline trimming cut 4 bases from V and 3 bases from J; bases unmatched to any gene: 3. The CDR3 runs 13 residues. The germline V gene has CDR1 SGHDN and CDR2 FVKESK.

The chain uses TRBV5-5 and TRBJ1-1; D gene unclear. The V gene's germline CDR1 is SGHKS and CDR2 YYEKEE (reference sequence). Trimming pared 4 bases from V and 6 bases from J, leaving 13 bases between. The CDR3 totals 13 residues. CDR3 loop: CASSRPPGAEAFF. CDR3 nucleotide sequence: TGTGCCAGCAGCCGCCCCCCCGGGGCTGAAGCTTTCTTT. Supplemented by reference TRBV5-5 and TRBJ1-1, the full variable domain reads DAGVTQSPTHLIKTRGQQVTLRCSPISGHKSVSWYQQVLGQGPQFIFQYYEKEERGRGNFPDRFSARQFPNYSSELNVNALLLGDSALYLCASSRPPGAEAFFGQGTRLTVV.